This TCR beta chain was profiled in a study of regulatory T cells in long-lasting Graves disease. Building the TCR beta libraries relied on iRepertoire HTBI primers, and CDR3 regions underwent Arm-PCR. Authors' processing steps: 60 or so TRBV and roughly 15 TRBJ segments were identified across samples. TCRdb itself ran the multiplex PCR reads through MiXCR, one entry per CDR3 protein. TCRdb's processing, not the authors', yielded these V and J calls. The table has roughly 420,000 distinct CDR3 sequences, 12% to 15% seen once; the top ten hold approximately 15%. Per germline, CDR1 MNHNS and CDR2 SASEGT. The CDR3 spans 13 residues. Trimming shortened V by 7 bases and J by 4 bases, and 11 bases separated the two germline ends. General study findings and limits: Persistent disease was associated with favored TRBV28 usage and with favored use of TRBJ1-2 and TRBJ2-5. Persistent-disease Graves' patients showed less TCR diversity than new cases.

The time point is: newly diagnosed GD, antithyroid drugs for less than 3 months. From RNA extracted from PBMCs, the TCR library was made. This clonotype was seen more than once but under ten times. What it binds is not known. The sample was also reused in another study, on T cells in Graves' hyperthyroidism and ophthalmopathy. That source adds: Stability of Graves' hyperthyroidism was defined as absent ophthalmopathy progression within 18 months.

The sample in question was peripheral blood mononuclear cells (PBMCs), obtained at new diagnosis, from a patient treated with antithyroid drugs. The sequence came from a woman aged 45-59 years with Graves disease. The J gene is TRBJ1-3, the V gene TRBV6-1, with D hard to call. CDR3 sequence: CASKTLGGNTIYF. The CDR3 nucleotides are TGTGCCAGCAAAACCCTTGGAGGAAACACCATATATTTT.